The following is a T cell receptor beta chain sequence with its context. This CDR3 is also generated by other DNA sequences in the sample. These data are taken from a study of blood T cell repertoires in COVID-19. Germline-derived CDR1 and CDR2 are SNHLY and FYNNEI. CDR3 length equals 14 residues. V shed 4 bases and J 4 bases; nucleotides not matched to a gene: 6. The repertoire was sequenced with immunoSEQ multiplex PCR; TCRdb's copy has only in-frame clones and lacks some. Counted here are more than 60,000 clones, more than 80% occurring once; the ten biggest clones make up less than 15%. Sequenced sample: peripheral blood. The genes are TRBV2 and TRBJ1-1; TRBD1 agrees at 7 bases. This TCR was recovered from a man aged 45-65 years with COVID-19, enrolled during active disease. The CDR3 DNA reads TGTGCCAGCAGTGTAGACAGGGTTGGCACTGAAGCTTTCTTT. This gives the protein CASSVDRVGTEAFF.